This T cell receptor beta chain was profiled in a study of Tregs in tolerant kidney transplant recipients. The CDR3 runs 15 residues. Trimming removed 3 bases at V and 2 bases at J, with 13 bases between. The germline CDR1 and CDR2 sequences are LNHDA and SQIVND (reference sequence). Study-wide findings and caveats: Some patients' samples used different primers over time, so nucleotide sequences weren't comparable. Expanding Tregs on activated donor B cells appeared to best identify donor-specific TCRbeta clones. This study did not directly address biological reproducibility.

Remarks on this clone: The antigen is unknown.

The data were produced by immunoSEQ multiplex PCR, yet TCRdb's version contains in-frame clones alone and is incomplete. The sample includes about 94,000 clones, more than 85% of them seen just once. The chain is built from TRBV19 and TRBJ1-1, with D possibly being TRBD1 (6 bases). The TCR originated in a human donor who received a combined kidney and bone marrow transplant. Sample: CD4+ T cells from blood, taken before the transplant. CDR3 sequence reads: CASSIQGRVNTEAFF. CDR3 bases: TGTGCCAGTAGTATCCAGGGGAGGGTTAACACTGAAGCTTTCTTT.